Below, one TCR beta chain is given with its context. These data belong to a study of blood T cell repertoires in COVID-19. Germline CDR1 LGHDT, CDR2 YNNKEL (reference sequence). V was trimmed by 1 base and J by 4 bases, leaving 7 bases between them. This CDR3 is built from 13 residues. The protocol was immunoSEQ multiplex PCR, while the TCRdb copy is restricted to in-frame clones and leaves out a portion. Here the sample spans fewer than 200,000 clones, about 88% being singletons. The clonotype comes from a man younger than 30 who had recovered from COVID-19. Sequencing used peripheral blood. This sequence joins TRBV3-1 (or the pseudogene TRBV3-2) and TRBJ1-1, with D possibly matching TRBD1 (5 bases). CDR3 DNA: TGTGCCAGCAGCCAAGGGGGCTTCACTGAAGCTTTCTTT. This codes for CASSQGGFTEAFF.